These T cell receptor beta chains were read from a single sample in a study of PD-L1 blockade in urothelial cancer. The data were produced by immunoSEQ multiplex PCR, yet TCRdb's version contains in-frame clones alone and is incomplete. Of about 39,000 clones listed, 80% to 95% are singletons. Source: PBMCs, taken around atezolizumab (anti-PD-L1) treatment. These receptors were collected from a woman aged 55-75 years with urothelial cancer. Each CDR3 is given with its conserved first and last residue. Each record gives: V gene, J gene, CDR3 protein.

>TRBV10-1|TRBJ1-1
CASSGGFTEAFF
>TRBV9|TRBJ2-7
CASSTHKRVQYF
>TRBV19|TRBJ2-6
CASSIRDRGSGANVLTF
>TRBV7-9|TRBJ2-1
CASSLPRAGLAHNEQFF
>TRBV2|TRBJ2-5
CASIAGLETQYF
>TRBV28|TRBJ1-5
CASSSSRGQGRHNQPQHF
>TRBV7-8|TRBJ2-2
CASSRDSYLANTGELFF
>TRBV5-5|TRBJ1-1
CASSSRQGGAEAFF
>TRBV4-1|TRBJ2-5
CASSHEPGTQETQYF
>TRBV5-6|TRBJ2-7
CASSSTGGAGEQYF
>TRBV4-2|TRBJ2-5
CASSQTGTEETQYF
>TRBV6-1|TRBJ2-2
CASSVRGTGELFF
>TRBV4-1|TRBJ2-4
CASSQAGTGGVSAKNIQYF
>TRBV2|TRBJ2-3
CASSDGLITDTQYF
>TRBV5-1|TRBJ2-1
CASSWTSGSRGEQFF
>TRBV28|TRBJ2-5
CASSLGPTLFLASENQETQYF